These T cell receptor beta chains were read from a single sample in a study of blood T cell repertoires in COVID-19. Produced via immunoSEQ multiplex PCR; TCRdb's table is partial and in-frame only. In the table there are about 210,000 clones, roughly four fifths of which are singletons. Input material: peripheral blood. The receptor source for this set is a woman aged 40 to 50 with acute or convalescent COVID-19. Each CDR3 is given with its conserved first and last residue. D genes are given only for firm matches. Part of the rows lack a size; the others show once, few, many or a class for expanded clones.

V: TRBV6-6; size: .; D: TRBD1; J: TRBJ2-7; DNA: TGTGCCAGCAGCCTCGACAGGGGGGGGGTAGAGCAGTACTTC; CDR3: CASSLDRGGVEQYF
V: TRBV11-2; size: .; D: TRBD1; J: TRBJ2-2; DNA: TGTGCCAGCAGAGCACCGGGACAGGGAACCGGGGAGCTGTTTTTT; CDR3: CASRAPGQGTGELFF
V: TRBV3-1/TRBV3-2; size: .; D: TRBD2; J: TRBJ2-3; DNA: TGTGCCAGCAGCCATTTTAGCGGGGGGGGCACAGATACGCAGTATTTT; CDR3: CASSHFSGGGTDTQYF
V: TRBV29-1; size: once; D: TRBD1; J: TRBJ2-1; DNA: TGCAGCGGGTGGGACAGGGGCGGTAATAACAATGAGCAGTTCTTC; CDR3: CSGWDRGGNNNEQFF
V: TRBV14; size: .; D: TRBD1; J: TRBJ1-6; DNA: TGTGCCAGCAGCCAAGGGCAGGGGGTGCGGAATTCACCCCTCCACTTT; CDR3: CASSQGQGVRNSPLHF
V: TRBV30; size: .; D: TRBD1; J: TRBJ1-6; DNA: TGTGCACGGTGTGGTAGGGACAGGAATTCACCCCTCCACTTT; CDR3: CARCGRDRNSPLHF
V: TRBV9; size: .; D: TRBD1; J: TRBJ1-6; DNA: TGTGCCAGCAGCCCACGGGACAGGAATTCACCCCTCCACTTT; CDR3: CASSPRDRNSPLHF
V: TRBV5-5; size: once; D: .; J: TRBJ2-7; DNA: TGTGCCAGCAGGGGCTCAAACTACGAGCAGTACTTC; CDR3: CASRGSNYEQYF
V: TRBV24-1; size: .; D: TRBD2; J: TRBJ2-1; DNA: TGTGCCACCAGTGATTTCGGGAGGGACAATGAGCAGTTCTTC; CDR3: CATSDFGRDNEQFF
V: TRBV18; size: .; D: TRBD2; J: TRBJ2-3; DNA: TGTGCCAGCTCACCGAGGCTAGCGGGAGAAACAGATACGCAGTATTTT; CDR3: CASSPRLAGETDTQYF
V: TRBV9; size: .; D: TRBD1; J: TRBJ1-2; DNA: TGTGCCAGCAGTAAGGGGACAGGGCTCGGCTACACCTTC; CDR3: CASSKGTGLGYTF
V: TRBV12-5; size: .; D: TRBD1; J: TRBJ1-2; DNA: TGTGCTAGTGGTTTGGGAGCGACAGGGAAAATGGGGGATGGCTACACCTTC; CDR3: CASGLGATGKMGDGYTF
V: TRBV2; size: .; D: .; J: TRBJ2-2; DNA: TGTGCCAGCGGGGGCAGGGGAACCGGGGAGCTGTTTTTT; CDR3: CASGGRGTGELFF
V: TRBV15; size: .; D: .; J: TRBJ1-2; DNA: TGTGCCACCAGCATCGGGAGGGACGATGGCTACACCTTC; CDR3: CATSIGRDDGYTF
V: TRBV11-2; size: .; D: TRBD2; J: TRBJ2-7; DNA: TGTGCCAGCAGCTTAGGTAGCGGGACCGAGCAGTACTTC; CDR3: CASSLGSGTEQYF
V: TRBV19; size: .; D: TRBD2; J: TRBJ2-1; DNA: TGTGCCAGCCTTGGGACTAGCGGAGACAATGAGCAGTTCTTC; CDR3: CASLGTSGDNEQFF
V: TRBV28; size: .; D: TRBD2; J: TRBJ2-2; DNA: TGTGCCAGCAGCCCGGGACTATTGAACACCGGGGAGCTGTTTTTT; CDR3: CASSPGLLNTGELFF
V: TRBV29-1; size: .; D: .; J: TRBJ1-4; DNA: TGCAGCGTTGGGGCGGGCGAAAAACTGTTTTTT; CDR3: CSVGAGEKLFF
V: TRBV2; size: .; D: .; J: TRBJ1-3; DNA: TGTGCCAGCAGTGAAGCGGGGCCCTTTGGAAACACCATATATTTT; CDR3: CASSEAGPFGNTIYF
V: TRBV14; size: .; D: .; J: TRBJ1-1; DNA: TGTGCCAGCAGCCAAGTGGCCCCGTTGAACACTGAAGCTTTCTTT; CDR3: CASSQVAPLNTEAFF
V: TRBV7-3; size: .; D: TRBD1; J: TRBJ2-3; DNA: TGTGCCAGCAGCCCCACAGGGGGCAAGGCCACAGATACGCAGTATTTT; CDR3: CASSPTGGKATDTQYF
V: TRBV29-1; size: .; D: TRBD2; J: TRBJ2-3; DNA: TGCAGCTCCGGGACTAGCGGGGGGGCCAGGACAGATACGCAGTATTTT; CDR3: CSSGTSGGARTDTQYF
V: TRBV29-1; size: .; D: TRBD1; J: TRBJ1-2; DNA: TGCAGCGTTGGGGACAGGGGAGAGGATGGCTACACCTTC; CDR3: CSVGDRGEDGYTF
V: TRBV6-5; size: .; D: TRBD1; J: TRBJ1-2; DNA: TGTGCCAGCTGGGGGCAGGGGGTAACTGGCTACACCTTC; CDR3: CASWGQGVTGYTF
V: TRBV11-2; size: .; D: .; J: TRBJ2-3; DNA: TGTGCCAGCAGCTTAAGGGACTTCGCCCTTAACACAGATACGCAGTATTTT; CDR3: CASSLRDFALNTDTQYF
V: TRBV11-2; size: .; D: TRBD1; J: TRBJ2-7; DNA: TGTGCCAGCAACCACCCGGGACAGAGCTACGAGCAGTACTTC; CDR3: CASNHPGQSYEQYF
V: TRBV5-5; size: .; D: .; J: TRBJ1-1; DNA: TGTGCCAGCAGCTTGTTCGGTTCGGTCTTCAGGGACACTGAAGCTTTCTTT; CDR3: CASSLFGSVFRDTEAFF
V: TRBV5-5; size: .; D: .; J: TRBJ2-1; DNA: TGTGCCAGCAGCTTGGACTCTTACAATGAGCAGTTCTTC; CDR3: CASSLDSYNEQFF
V: TRBV5-1; size: .; D: TRBD1; J: TRBJ1-4; DNA: TGCGCCAGCAGCGGCGGGACAGGGGTTCTGGAAAAACTGTTTTTT; CDR3: CASSGGTGVLEKLFF
V: TRBV7-2; size: .; D: .; J: TRBJ2-1; DNA: TGTGCCAGCAGCCACTCCTACAATGAGCAGTTCTTC; CDR3: CASSHSYNEQFF
V: TRBV9; size: few; D: TRBD2; J: TRBJ2-3; DNA: TGTGCCAGCAGCGTATCCCTAGCGGGAGGAATCGGGGGAGATACGCAGTATTTT; CDR3: CASSVSLAGGIGGDTQYF
V: TRBV20-1; size: .; D: .; J: TRBJ2-4; DNA: TGCAGTGCTAGTCGGGGATCTGACATTCAGTACTTC; CDR3: CSASRGSDIQYF
V: TRBV19; size: .; D: .; J: TRBJ1-2; DNA: TGTGCCAGTAGTATCGGCAGGGTTGGCTACACCTTC; CDR3: CASSIGRVGYTF
V: TRBV19; size: .; D: .; J: TRBJ1-1; DNA: TGTGCCAGTAGTATAGGTACGGGGGACACTGAAGCTTTCTTT; CDR3: CASSIGTGDTEAFF
V: TRBV5-6; size: many; D: .; J: TRBJ2-6; DNA: TGTGCCAGCAGCCCACCGGGCTCTGGGGCCAACGTCCTGACTTTC; CDR3: CASSPPGSGANVLTF
V: TRBV29-1; size: .; D: TRBD1; J: TRBJ2-2; DNA: TGCAGCGTTGAACCGATAGACAATGACAGGGCCCGAACCGGGGAGCTGTTTTTT; CDR3: CSVEPIDNDRARTGELFF
V: TRBV15; size: .; D: .; J: TRBJ2-3; DNA: TGTGCCACCAGCAGACCAGCGGATACGCAGTATTTT; CDR3: CATSRPADTQYF
V: TRBV24-1; size: .; D: TRBD2; J: TRBJ2-5; DNA: TGTGCCACCAGTGCATGGACTAGCGGGAGAGGAATATCCCAAGAGACCCAGTACTTC; CDR3: CATSAWTSGRGISQETQYF
V: TRBV19; size: .; D: .; J: TRBJ2-5; DNA: TGTGCCAGTAGTATAGGTTCTCACACAGAGACCCAGTACTTC; CDR3: CASSIGSHTETQYF
V: TRBV9; size: .; D: TRBD2; J: TRBJ2-5; DNA: TGTGCCAGCAGCGTAGATCGCGGGAGGGCAGGCGAGACCCAGTACTTC; CDR3: CASSVDRGRAGETQYF
V: TRBV20-1; size: .; D: TRBD1; J: TRBJ1-2; DNA: TGCAGTGCTAGTCGAAGGGACAGGGCCTCCTATGGCTACACCTTC; CDR3: CSASRRDRASYGYTF